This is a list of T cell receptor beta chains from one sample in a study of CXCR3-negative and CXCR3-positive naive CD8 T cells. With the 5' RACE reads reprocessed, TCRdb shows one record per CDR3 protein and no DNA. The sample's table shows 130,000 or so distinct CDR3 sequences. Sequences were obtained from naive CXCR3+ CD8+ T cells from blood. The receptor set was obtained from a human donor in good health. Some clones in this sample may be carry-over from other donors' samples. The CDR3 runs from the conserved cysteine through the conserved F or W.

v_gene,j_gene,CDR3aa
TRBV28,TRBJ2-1,CASSPRPTGEWYNEQFF
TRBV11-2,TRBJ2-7,CASSFYRAYEQYF
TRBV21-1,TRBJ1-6,CASSKFGLGVDSPLHF
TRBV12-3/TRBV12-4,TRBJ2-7,CASSSAGYEQYF
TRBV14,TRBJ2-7,CASSQVPPTSGNEQYF
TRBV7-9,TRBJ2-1,CASSLGGRAGVYNEQFF
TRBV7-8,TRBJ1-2,CASSLGGGPANYGYTF
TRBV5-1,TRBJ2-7,CASSPGQALSYEQYF
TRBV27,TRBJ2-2,CASSPTSYWNTGELFF
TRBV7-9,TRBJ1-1,CASSHNTGADTEAFF
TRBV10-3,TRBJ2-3,CAISEGFQVESADTQYF
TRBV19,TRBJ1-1,CASSLRGLNTEAFF
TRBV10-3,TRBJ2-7,CAISESGEYYEQYF
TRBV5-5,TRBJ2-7,CASSRTGGSTYEQYF
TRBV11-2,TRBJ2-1,CASSRHLSASSSYNEQFF
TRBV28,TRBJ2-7,CASSSPGGRTYEQYF
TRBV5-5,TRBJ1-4,CASSPRSGEKLFF
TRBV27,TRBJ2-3,CASSLTSGRHTQYF
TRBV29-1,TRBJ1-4,CSVEGNEKLFF
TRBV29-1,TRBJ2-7,CSVMPESRGGYEQYF
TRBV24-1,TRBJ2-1,CATGRSSGGLDYNEQFF
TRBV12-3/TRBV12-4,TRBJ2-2,CASSLLRVTGELFF
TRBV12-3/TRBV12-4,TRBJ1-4,CASSIGQVANEKLFF
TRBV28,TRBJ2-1,CASSFRSSVGGNEQFF
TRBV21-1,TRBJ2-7,CASSKSSYRGYEQYF
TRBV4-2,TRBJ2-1,CASSRGLADNEQFF
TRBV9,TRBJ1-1,CASSVVDWDTEAFF
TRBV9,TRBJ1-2,CASSPMIEGGYTF
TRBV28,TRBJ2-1,CASRTSGGAYNEQFF
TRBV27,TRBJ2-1,CASYISGSRDEQFF
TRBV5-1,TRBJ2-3,CASRIWPPESLSTDTQYF
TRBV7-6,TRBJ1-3,CASSSRQGLSGNTIYF
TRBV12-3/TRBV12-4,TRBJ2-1,CASSLLSGRVWEQFF
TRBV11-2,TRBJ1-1,CASSFAPIGFTEAFF
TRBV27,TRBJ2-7,CASSVTGTSGYEQYF
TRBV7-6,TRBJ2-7,CASSLEGGGNYEQYF
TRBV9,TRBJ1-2,CASSVATRAEPNYGYTF
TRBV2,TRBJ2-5,CASRGEMKETQYF
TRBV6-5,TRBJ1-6,CASSYGQGNSPLHF
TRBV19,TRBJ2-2,CASTRTGSNTGELFF
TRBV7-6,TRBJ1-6,CASSLAMGGEHSPLHF
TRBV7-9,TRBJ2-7,CAGSYQPDREHEQYF
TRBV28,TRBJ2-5,CASSLRMGEGTQYF
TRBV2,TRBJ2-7,CASSEWGGLNSYEQYF
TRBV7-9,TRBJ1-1,CASSSQEMNTEAFF
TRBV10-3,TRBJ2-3,CAISEELAGEDTQYF
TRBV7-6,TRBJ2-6,CASSFVGGAYSGANVLTF
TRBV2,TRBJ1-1,CASSEWMNTEAFF
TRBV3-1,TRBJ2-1,CASSHGVRSYNEQFF
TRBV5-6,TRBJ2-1,CASSLVRAGSYNEQFF
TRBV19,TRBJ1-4,CASSRIRLNEKLFF
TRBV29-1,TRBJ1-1,CSVRGATLPEAFF
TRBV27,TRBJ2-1,CASSLRGASYNEQFF
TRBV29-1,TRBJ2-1,CSVEGRLAGDSSSYNEQFF
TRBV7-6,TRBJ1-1,CASSNQGLNTEAFF
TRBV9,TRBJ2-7,CASSVAQAGPSYEQYF
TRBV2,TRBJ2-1,CASSATGLAGAEDEQFF